This is a list of T cell receptor beta chains from one sample in a study of CXCR3-negative and CXCR3-positive naive CD8 T cells. TCRdb re-analyzed the 5' RACE reads; it lists each CDR3 protein once, without DNA. The sample totals about 46,000 distinct CDR3 sequences. Sequencing used naive CXCR3- CD8+ T cells from blood. The origin of the receptors is a human donor in good health. Some clones in this sample may be carry-over from other donors' samples. CDR3s include the opening cysteine and the closing phenylalanine or tryptophan.

CDR3aa	j_gene	v_gene
CASTPIAGGPGDTQYF	TRBJ2-3	TRBV21-1
CASSKGTVSSYEQYF	TRBJ2-7	TRBV21-1
CASSRITEQETQYF	TRBJ2-5	TRBV28
CASSLSDPLGEQFF	TRBJ2-1	TRBV28
CASSYTTGEQYF	TRBJ2-7	TRBV7-9
CASSLSAYLNTGELFF	TRBJ2-2	TRBV28
CASSTPETGAGTGELFF	TRBJ2-2	TRBV7-3
CSVLETGTGELFF	TRBJ2-2	TRBV29-1
CASSLFRFGTPSDEQFF	TRBJ2-1	TRBV6-2/TRBV6-3
CASSQSGTSPHEQYF	TRBJ2-7	TRBV3-1
CASSLVGNTEAFF	TRBJ1-1	TRBV12-3/TRBV12-4
CASRVSGDNEQFF	TRBJ2-1	TRBV13
CASSFLDRAATEAFF	TRBJ1-1	TRBV7-9
CASSAGQGEDEQYF	TRBJ2-7	TRBV5-1
CASRPGLNSYNEQFF	TRBJ2-1	TRBV28
CASSWERSEQFF	TRBJ2-1	TRBV5-1
CSARRQGKDGYTF	TRBJ1-2	TRBV20-1
CSVENPSEQYF	TRBJ2-7	TRBV29-1
CASSFREWDYEQYF	TRBJ2-7	TRBV27
CASSAGGRETQYF	TRBJ2-5	TRBV12-3/TRBV12-4
CASSQVFPGEQYF	TRBJ2-7	TRBV14
CASSLAGQSYTEAFF	TRBJ1-1	TRBV5-1
CASRLGYEQYF	TRBJ2-7	TRBV28
CASSLWGQAYEQYF	TRBJ2-7	TRBV28
CSARDGDSHYEQYF	TRBJ2-7	TRBV20-1
CASSLEGARAFF	TRBJ1-1	TRBV5-1
CSVGGAHSYNEQFF	TRBJ2-1	TRBV29-1
CASRQWPGDYEQYF	TRBJ2-7	TRBV7-9
CASSPVSSYNSPLHF	TRBJ1-6	TRBV28
CASSFRTGAAYEQYF	TRBJ2-7	TRBV5-1
CSAVTSGSYEQYF	TRBJ2-7	TRBV29-1
CAILGGPSTDTQYF	TRBJ2-3	TRBV10-3
CASSLTGLTGELFF	TRBJ2-2	TRBV7-3
CATSRVWPGRDIYEQYF	TRBJ2-7	TRBV15
CASSFVAGGPLETQYF	TRBJ2-5	TRBV7-7
CASSITGTNLSGNTIYF	TRBJ1-3	TRBV12-3/TRBV12-4
CASSLIGGTEAFF	TRBJ1-1	TRBV25-1
CASSLVGKNNEQFF	TRBJ2-1	TRBV28
CASSNDGTVLSFEQFF	TRBJ2-1	TRBV28
CASTKSGSYTDTQYF	TRBJ2-3	TRBV28
CASSPTSSGTYEQYF	TRBJ2-7	TRBV7-6
CSAVGQPKNIQYF	TRBJ2-4	TRBV29-1
CSVEEAWEQYF	TRBJ2-7	TRBV29-1